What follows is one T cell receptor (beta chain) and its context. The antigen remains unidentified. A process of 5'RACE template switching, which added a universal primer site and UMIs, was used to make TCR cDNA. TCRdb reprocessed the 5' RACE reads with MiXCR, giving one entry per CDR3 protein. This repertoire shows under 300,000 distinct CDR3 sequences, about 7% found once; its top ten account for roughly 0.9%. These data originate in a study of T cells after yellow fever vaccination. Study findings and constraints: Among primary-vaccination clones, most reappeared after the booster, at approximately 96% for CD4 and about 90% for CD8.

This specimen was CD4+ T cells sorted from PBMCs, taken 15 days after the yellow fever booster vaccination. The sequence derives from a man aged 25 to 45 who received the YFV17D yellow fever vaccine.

The CDR3 bases are TGTGCCAGCAGCTCTGCGTCCAATGAGCAGTTCTTC. It is translated as CASSSASNEQFF. The V and J genes are TRBV7-9 and TRBJ2-1; D uncertain. CDR1 is SEHNR and CDR2 is FQNEAQ in the germline V gene (reference sequence). The CDR3 runs to 12 residues. V lost 4 bases to trimming and J lost 6 bases, with 7 bases between them.